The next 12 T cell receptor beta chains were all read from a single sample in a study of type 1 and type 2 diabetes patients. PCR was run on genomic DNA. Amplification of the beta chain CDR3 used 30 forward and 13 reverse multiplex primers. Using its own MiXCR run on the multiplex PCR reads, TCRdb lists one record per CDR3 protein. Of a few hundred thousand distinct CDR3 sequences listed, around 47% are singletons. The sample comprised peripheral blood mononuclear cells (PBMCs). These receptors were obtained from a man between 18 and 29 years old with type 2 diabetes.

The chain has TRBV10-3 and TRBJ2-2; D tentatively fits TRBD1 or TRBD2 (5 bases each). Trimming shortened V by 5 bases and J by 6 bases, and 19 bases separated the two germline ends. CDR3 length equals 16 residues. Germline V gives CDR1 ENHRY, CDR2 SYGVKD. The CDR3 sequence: CAISKPGALGAGELFF. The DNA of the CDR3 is TGTGCCATCAGTAAACCCGGGGCACTCGGGGCCGGGGAGCTGTTTTTT.

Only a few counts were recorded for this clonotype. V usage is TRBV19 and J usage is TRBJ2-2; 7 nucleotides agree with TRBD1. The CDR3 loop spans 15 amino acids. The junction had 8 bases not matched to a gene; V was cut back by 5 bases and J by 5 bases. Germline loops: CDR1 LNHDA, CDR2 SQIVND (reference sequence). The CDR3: CASSPGQWATGELFF. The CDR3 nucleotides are TGTGCCAGTAGTCCGGGACAGTGGGCGACCGGGGAGCTGTTTTTT.

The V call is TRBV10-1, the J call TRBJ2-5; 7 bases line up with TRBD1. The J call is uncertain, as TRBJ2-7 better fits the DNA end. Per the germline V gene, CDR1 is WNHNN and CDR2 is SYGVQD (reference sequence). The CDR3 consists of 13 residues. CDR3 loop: CASSDDREYEQYF. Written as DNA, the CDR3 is TGCGCCAGCAGTGACGACAGGGAGTACGAGCAGTACTTC.

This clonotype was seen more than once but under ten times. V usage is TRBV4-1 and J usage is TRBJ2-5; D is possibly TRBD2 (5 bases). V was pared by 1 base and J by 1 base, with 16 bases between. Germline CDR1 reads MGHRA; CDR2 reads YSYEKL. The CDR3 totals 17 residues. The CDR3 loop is CASSQVGGIPFQETQYF. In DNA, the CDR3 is TGCGCCAGCAGCCAAGTTGGAGGTATCCCCTTCCAAGAGACCCAGTACTTC.

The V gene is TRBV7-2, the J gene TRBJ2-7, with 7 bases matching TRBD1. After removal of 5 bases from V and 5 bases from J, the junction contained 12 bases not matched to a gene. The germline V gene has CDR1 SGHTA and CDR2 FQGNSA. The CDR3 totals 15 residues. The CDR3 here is CASSELRTGLDEQYF. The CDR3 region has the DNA TGTGCCAGCAGCGAACTTAGGACAGGTTTGGACGAGCAGTACTTC. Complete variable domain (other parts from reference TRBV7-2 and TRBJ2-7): GAGVSQSPSNKVTEKGKDVELRCDPISGHTALYWYRQSLGQGLEFLIYFQGNSAPDKSGLPSDRFSAERTGGSVSTLTIQRTQQEDSAVYLCASSELRTGLDEQYFGPGTRLTVT.

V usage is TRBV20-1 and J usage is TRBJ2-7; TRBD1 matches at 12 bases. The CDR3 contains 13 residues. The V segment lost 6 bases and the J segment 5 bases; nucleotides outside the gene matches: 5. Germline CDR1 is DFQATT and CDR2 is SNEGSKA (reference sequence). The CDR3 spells CSAWDRGRNEQYF. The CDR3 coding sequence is TGCAGTGCCTGGGACAGGGGGCGGAACGAGCAGTACTTC.

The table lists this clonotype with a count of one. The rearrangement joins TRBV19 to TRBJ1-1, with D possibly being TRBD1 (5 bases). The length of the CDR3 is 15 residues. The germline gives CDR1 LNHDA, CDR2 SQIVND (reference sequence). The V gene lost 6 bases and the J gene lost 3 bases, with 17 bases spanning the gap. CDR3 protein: CASRRPGDLDTEAFF. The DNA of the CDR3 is TGTGCCAGTAGGCGCCCGGGGGATTTGGACACTGAAGCTTTCTTT.

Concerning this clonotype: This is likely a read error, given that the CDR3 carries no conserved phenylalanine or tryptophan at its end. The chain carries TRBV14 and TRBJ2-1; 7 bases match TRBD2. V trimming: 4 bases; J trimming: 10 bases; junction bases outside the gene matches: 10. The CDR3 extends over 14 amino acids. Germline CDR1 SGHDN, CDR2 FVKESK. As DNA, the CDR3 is TGTGCCAGCAGCCCCAGACTAGCACTTATGGAGCAGTTCTCC. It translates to CASSPRLALMEQFS.

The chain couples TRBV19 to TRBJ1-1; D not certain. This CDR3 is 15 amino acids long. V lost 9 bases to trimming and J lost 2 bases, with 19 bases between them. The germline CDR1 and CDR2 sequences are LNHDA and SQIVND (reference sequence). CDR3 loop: CARRDQASINTEAFF. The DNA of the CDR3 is TGTGCCAGAAGGGATCAGGCCAGTATAAACACTGAAGCTTTCTTT.

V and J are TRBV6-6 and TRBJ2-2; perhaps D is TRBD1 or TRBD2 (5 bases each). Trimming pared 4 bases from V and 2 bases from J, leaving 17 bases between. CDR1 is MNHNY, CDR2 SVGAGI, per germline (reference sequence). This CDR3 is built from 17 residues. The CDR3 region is CASSFAGAGANTGELFF. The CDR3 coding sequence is TGTGCCAGCAGTTTTGCCGGGGCTGGGGCCAACACCGGGGAGCTGTTTTTT.

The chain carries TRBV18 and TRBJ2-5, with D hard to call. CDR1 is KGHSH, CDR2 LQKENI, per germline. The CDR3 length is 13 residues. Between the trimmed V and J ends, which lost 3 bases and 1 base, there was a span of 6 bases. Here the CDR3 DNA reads TGTGCCAGCTCACCGACGCCCCAAGAGACCCAGTACTTC. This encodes CASSPTPQETQYF.

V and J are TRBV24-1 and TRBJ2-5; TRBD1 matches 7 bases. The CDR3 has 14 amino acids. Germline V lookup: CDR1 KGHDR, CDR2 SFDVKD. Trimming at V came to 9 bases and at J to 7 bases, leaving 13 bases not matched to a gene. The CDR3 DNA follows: TGTGCCACCTCCCAAGGACAGGTTGTGGGGACCCAGTACTTC. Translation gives CATSQGQVVGTQYF.